The rows below give T cell receptor beta chains drawn from one sample of a study of blood T cell repertoires in COVID-19. Repertoires were generated with immunoSEQ multiplex PCR, while TCRdb's copy carries only in-frame clones and drops some. The sample includes about 150,000 clones, around 84% of them seen just once. The sample comprised peripheral blood. Receptor source: a woman aged 45-65 years with acute or convalescent COVID-19. The CDR3 runs from the conserved cysteine through the conserved F or W. D genes are given only for firm matches. Some rows mark clone size as missing; the rest say once, few, many or name a class of expanded clone.

- | TRBJ1-1 | TRBV28 | TRBD1 | TGTGCCAGCACCACAGGGGGCACTGAAGCTTTCTTT | CASTTGGTEAFF
- | TRBJ2-5 | TRBV7-8 | - | TGTGCCAGCAGCTTAGGTGTCGGGGTTAGGCAAGAGACCCAGTACTTC | CASSLGVGVRQETQYF
- | TRBJ2-5 | TRBV5-1 | TRBD1 | TGCGCCAGCAGCTTAATGACAGGGTCAATGGAGACCCAGTACTTC | CASSLMTGSMETQYF
- | TRBJ2-3 | TRBV7-2 | - | TGTGCCAGCAGCTTAGGCAGGGACTCCCGCTCTAGCACAGATACGCAGTATTTT | CASSLGRDSRSSTDTQYF
- | TRBJ2-5 | TRBV1 | - | TGCACCAGCAGCCTTCTTACCCCGCAGCGGGGGGCCAAAGAGACCCAGTACTTC | CTSSLLTPQRGAKETQYF
- | TRBJ2-7 | TRBV5-6 | - | TGTGCCAGCAGCCCCTGGACAGCGAGGTTCTCCTACGAGCAGTACTTC | CASSPWTARFSYEQYF
once | TRBJ1-1 | TRBV6-5 | - | TGTGCCAGCAGTTACAAACTCTTGAACACTGAAGCTTTCTTT | CASSYKLLNTEAFF
- | TRBJ1-6 | TRBV6-5 | TRBD1 | TGTGCCAGCAGGCTCGGGACAGGGCCCCTCCACTTT | CASRLGTGPLHF
once | TRBJ1-3 | TRBV6-6 | TRBD1 | TGTGCCAGCAGTTACCCAGGACAGGTACTAGGAAACACCATATATTTT | CASSYPGQVLGNTIYF
- | TRBJ2-7 | TRBV5-1 | TRBD1 | TGCGCCAGCAGCCTTTGGGCCGGGACAGGGGGCTACGAGCAGTACTTC | CASSLWAGTGGYEQYF
- | TRBJ2-2 | TRBV2 | - | TGTGCCACGCGGACAGCCGCGAACACCGGGGAGCTGTTTTTT | CATRTAANTGELFF
- | TRBJ2-7 | TRBV7-2 | TRBD2 | TGTGCCAGCAGTTCCTCCGGGACTAGCGTTAACGAGCAGTACTTC | CASSSSGTSVNEQYF
- | TRBJ2-7 | TRBV5-8 | TRBD1 | TGTGCCAGCAACCCACCAGGGGGCGTCGAGCAGTACTTC | CASNPPGGVEQYF
few | TRBJ2-7 | TRBV2 | TRBD1 | TGTGCCAGCAGTTTTCAAGGGGGCCCAGAGCAGTACTTC | CASSFQGGPEQYF
- | TRBJ1-2 | TRBV6-5 | TRBD1 | TGTGCCAGCAGTCGACAGGGTTCAAACTATGGCTACACCTTC | CASSRQGSNYGYTF
- | TRBJ1-2 | TRBV5-1 | - | TGCGCCAGCAGCTCAGGGGAGATTGGCTATGGCTACACCTTC | CASSSGEIGYGYTF
- | TRBJ1-5 | TRBV10-3 | - | TGTGCCATCAGCCTCGGAGGTGAGCCCCAGCATTTT | CAISLGGEPQHF
once | TRBJ1-5 | TRBV5-1 | TRBD1 | TGCGCCAGCAGCCAGGGGGCAGGCAATCAGCCCCAGCATTTT | CASSQGAGNQPQHF
- | TRBJ1-1 | TRBV6-5 | TRBD1 | TGTGCCAGCAGTTACTCGGAACAGGGGGCAAGTGAAGCTTTCTTT | CASSYSEQGASEAFF
- | TRBJ2-7 | TRBV5-1 | - | TGCGCCAGCAGCCCACCCGGTGACGAGCAGTACTTC | CASSPPGDEQYF
once | TRBJ2-6 | TRBV21-1 | - | TGTGCCAGCAGCAAAGGGGCTAACGTCGGACTAGCATTTTATCGTGGGGCCAACGTCCTGACTTTC | CASSKGANVGLAFYRGANVLTF
- | TRBJ1-5 | TRBV5-1 | TRBD1 | TGCGCCAGCAGCTGGGGACAGGGGGACCAGCCCCAGCATTTT | CASSWGQGDQPQHF
- | TRBJ2-5 | TRBV7-2 | TRBD2 | TGTGCCAGCAGCATTAGCGGGACGACCCAAGAGACCCAGTACTTC | CASSISGTTQETQYF
- | TRBJ2-3 | TRBV5-1 | TRBD2 | TGCGCCAGCAGCCCGCGGGGGGGCACAGATACGCAGTATTTT | CASSPRGGTDTQYF
few | TRBJ1-1 | TRBV2 | - | TGTGCCAGCAGTGTTGGCCCGAACACTGAAGCTTTCTTT | CASSVGPNTEAFF
few | TRBJ1-2 | TRBV7-9 | TRBD1 | TGTGCCAGCAGCTTCGGACAGGGGGGGAGTCAAGGCTACACCTTC | CASSFGQGGSQGYTF
- | TRBJ1-5 | TRBV3-1/TRBV3-2 | TRBD1 | TGTGCCAGCCGGACAGGCCTTTTGAGCAATCAGCCCCAGCATTTT | CASRTGLLSNQPQHF
- | TRBJ2-7 | TRBV9 | TRBD1 | TGTGCCAGCAGCCTACAGACAGGGGAGTACGAGCAGTACTTC | CASSLQTGEYEQYF